In this sample, the clone carrying this T cell receptor (beta chain) turned up once. The CDR3 covers 17 residues. The V and J ends lost 0 bases and 5 bases, in that order; junction bases with no gene match: 10. CDR1 is SGDLS and CDR2 is YYNGEE in the germline V gene. TCRdb's copy holds only in-frame clones and misses some; the assay was immunoSEQ multiplex PCR. Among approximately 130,000 clones, 65% to 85% were seen once, and the ten largest hold about 5.5%. This entry belongs to a study of blood T cell repertoires in COVID-19. This sequence originates from a man older than 75 with active or convalescent COVID-19. Specimen: peripheral blood. This chain connects TRBV9 to TRBJ2-7; 11 nucleotides match TRBD2. The CDR3 sequence is CASSVGASGGPCHEQYF. CDR3 DNA: TGTGCCAGCAGCGTAGGGGCTAGCGGGGGGCCTTGTCACGAGCAGTACTTC.